The rows below give T cell receptor beta chains drawn from one sample of a study of cytomegalovirus exposure and HLA in healthy donors. Generated by immunoSEQ multiplex PCR, the TCRdb table keeps only in-frame clones and is missing some. The sample has 200,000 to 250,000 clones, roughly 84% seen once. Sequencing used PBMCs. All receptors derive from a woman between 18 and 29 years old in good health and CMV-seropositive. Each CDR3 is given with its conserved first and last residue. A D gene is named only where the DNA matches it firmly.

j_call d_call v_call cdr3_aa
TRBJ2-1 TRBD2 TRBV6-1 CASSEELAGVNEQFF
TRBJ2-1 TRBD2 TRBV6-4 CASSSGTSGTEQFF
TRBJ2-1 - TRBV9 CASSVWRDAMTNEQFF
TRBJ1-5 - TRBV28 CASTYTSNQPQHF
TRBJ1-1 TRBD1 TRBV6-6 CASSSGQLTNTEAFF
TRBJ1-2 - TRBV10-3 CAISDYGSGNYGYTF
TRBJ1-2 TRBD1 TRBV9 CASSVEGQTSNYGYTF
TRBJ2-1 TRBD2 TRBV7-3 CASSLQGAGASYNEQFF
TRBJ2-3 TRBD1 TRBV4-1 CASSLSTGAQTDTQYF
TRBJ1-5 - TRBV30 CAFSVDNNQPQHF